Here is one TCR beta chain with its context. Its matching antigen is unknown. The data were taken from a study of CD8 T cells in ankylosing spondylitis. Study results and caveats: Those disease-linked clones were CD8+; they were also relatively rare in peripheral blood. Reactive arthritis synovial fluid and blood were previously reported to contain some motif variants. Seemingly characteristic of ankylosing spondylitis blood was a TCR beta motif consisting of under ten highly homologous variants.

CDR3 length: 15 amino acids. The germline V gene encodes CDR1 SGDLS and CDR2 YYNGEE. The V gene lost 3 bases and the J gene lost 3 bases, with 14 bases spanning the gap. Researchers built TCR beta libraries using quantitative 5'-RACE with molecular barcodes. TCRdb redid the calling of the 5' RACE reads with MiXCR, one entry per CDR3 protein. The repertoire has under 150,000 distinct CDR3 sequences, over 15% of them found once; the top ten carry 30% to 35%. The receptor was isolated from a male donor with ankylosing spondylitis. V gene TRBV9 combines with J gene TRBJ2-3, with D possibly matching TRBD2 (5 bases). The specimen was blood, either unsorted or a sorted T cell fraction (not recorded which). Here the CDR3 reads CASSESSSGTDTQYF. The CDR3 bases are TGTGCCAGCAGCGAATCCTCCTCGGGGACAGATACGCAGTATTTT. The whole variable domain, remainder taken from reference TRBV9 and TRBJ2-3, is DSGVTQTPKHLITATGQRVTLRCSPRSGDLSVYWYQQSLDQGLQFLIQYYNGEERAKGNILERFSAQQFPDLHSELNLSSLELGDSALYFCASSESSSGTDTQYFGPGTRLTVL.